This T cell receptor beta chain was retrieved from a study of T-cell reconstitution after alpha-beta-depleted transplantation in children. Preparation of the TCRbeta library involved a method that used unique molecular identifiers. TCRdb used MiXCR to reprocess the PCR reads, holding one entry per CDR3 protein. The sample lists approximately 400,000 distinct CDR3 sequences; approximately 10% were seen once. This clonotype came up many times. Germline-derived CDR1 and CDR2 are DFQATT and SNEGSKA (reference sequence). The CDR3 length is 13 residues. Trimming pared 1 base from V and 7 bases from J, leaving 13 bases between.

This chain joins TRBV20-1 and TRBJ1-2; maybe TRBD1 (5 bases). Sequencing used PBMCs from the stem cell graft donor, obtained from the stem cell graft. The TCR was taken from a human donor who donated a stem cell graft to a child with acute myeloid leukemia. The CDR3 loop reads CSARVGEVGGYTF. The CDR3 nucleotides are TGCAGTGCTAGAGTGGGGGAGGTGGGTGGCTACACCTTC.